Described below is a single T cell receptor (beta chain) sequence and its context. This record belongs to a study of blood T cell repertoires in COVID-19. Germline-derived CDR1 and CDR2 are SGHDT and YYEEEE. Trimming took 1 base from V and 0 from J, leaving 10 bases between them. This CDR3 contains 15 residues. In the authors' workflow: How many nucleated cells were present was estimated from reference gene primer amplification. Clones were read by immunoSEQ multiplex PCR, and TCRdb kept only the in-frame ones, dropping some. The D gene and trimming were derived from the DNA, and the V and J assignments and clone size from that table. The sample has about 210,000 clones, 85% to 90% seen once; the top ten hold around 1.6%.

The TCR originated in a man younger than 30 with active or convalescent COVID-19. Sequenced material: peripheral blood. The chain links TRBV5-6 to TRBJ1-1, with D uncertain. CDR3 bases: TGTGCCAGCAGCTTGAGCGGCAGGCTGAACACTGAAGCTTTCTTT. This codes for CASSLSGRLNTEAFF.